The source of this TCR beta chain is a study of blood T cell repertoires in COVID-19. Produced via immunoSEQ multiplex PCR; TCRdb's table is partial and in-frame only. Among a few hundred thousand clones listed, more than 80% were seen once. Participants spanned ages about 18 to 100 years and resided in over 20 US areas. Losses at the gene ends were 4 bases for V and 11 bases for J; bases not matched to a gene: 4. CDR1 and CDR2 from the germline V gene are SGHAT and FQNNGV. The CDR3 sequence is 12 residues long. The sample holds one count of this clone. Sequencing was done on a sample of PBMCs or T cells enriched from blood (not recorded which). The chain links TRBV11-2 to TRBJ1-5; TRBD1 agrees at 8 bases. This TCR came from a man aged 40-49 years who had recovered from COVID-19. The CDR3 nucleotides are TGTGCCAGCAGCTCCGGGGGACAGGCCCAGCATTTT. Translation: CASSSGGQAQHF.